This is a list of T cell receptor beta chains from one sample in a study of graft-versus-host responses after intestinal transplantation. Clones were sequenced by immunoSEQ multiplex PCR, and TCRdb holds only the in-frame ones, with some missing. The data hold some 9,600 clones, with 88% observed a single time. Sequences were derived from PBMCs, sampled approximately 240 days after intestinal transplant. These receptors all stem from a human patient who received an intestinal transplant, so some T cells may come from the graft donor. Both conserved end residues are part of each CDR3.

length	V	J	CDR3
15	TRBV4-1	TRBJ1-2	CASSQGSGGTYGYTF
14	TRBV21-1	TRBJ2-3	CASSPPLRLETQYF
16	TRBV5-1	TRBJ2-3	CASSPRGSPDTDTQYF
15	TRBV7-3	TRBJ2-1	CASSLIGGSWGEQFF
11	TRBV11-1	TRBJ2-7	CASSRAYEQYF
15	TRBV11-1	TRBJ2-7	CASSLGGGGAYEQYF
17	TRBV30	TRBJ2-1	CAWSRTRAGGSYNEQFF
15	TRBV6-5	TRBJ2-1	CASIPRRSGNNEQFF
15	TRBV4-2	TRBJ2-1	CASSQTSGRENEQFF
16	TRBV5-4	TRBJ2-2	CASSRGLAVNTGELFF
17	TRBV28	TRBJ2-7	CASSFRRGTGQVYEQYF
14	TRBV13	TRBJ1-2	CASSLGGGSNGYTF